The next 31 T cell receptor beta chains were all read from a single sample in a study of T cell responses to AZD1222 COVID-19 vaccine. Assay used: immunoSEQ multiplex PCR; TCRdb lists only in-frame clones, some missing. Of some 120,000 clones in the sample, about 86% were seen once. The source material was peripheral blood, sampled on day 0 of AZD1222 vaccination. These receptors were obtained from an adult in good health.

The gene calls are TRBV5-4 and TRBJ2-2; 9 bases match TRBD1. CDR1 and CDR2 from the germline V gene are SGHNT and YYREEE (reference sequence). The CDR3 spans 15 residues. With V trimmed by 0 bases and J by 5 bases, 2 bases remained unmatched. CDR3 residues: CASSLDRGPTGELFF. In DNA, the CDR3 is TGTGCCAGCAGCTTGGACAGGGGGCCAACCGGGGAGCTGTTTTTT.

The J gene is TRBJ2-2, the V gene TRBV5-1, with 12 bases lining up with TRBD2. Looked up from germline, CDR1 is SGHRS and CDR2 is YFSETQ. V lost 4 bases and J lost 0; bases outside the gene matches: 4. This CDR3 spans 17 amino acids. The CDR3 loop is CASSVTSGGTNTGELFF. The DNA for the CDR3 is TGCGCCAGCAGCGTTACTAGCGGGGGGACGAACACCGGGGAGCTGTTTTTT.

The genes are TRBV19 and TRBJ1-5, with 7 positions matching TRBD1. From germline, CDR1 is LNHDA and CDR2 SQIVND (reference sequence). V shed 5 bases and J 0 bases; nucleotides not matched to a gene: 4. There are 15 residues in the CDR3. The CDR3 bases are TGTGCCAGTAGTGTCCGACAGGGTAGCAATCAGCCCCAGCATTTT. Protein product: CASSVRQGSNQPQHF.

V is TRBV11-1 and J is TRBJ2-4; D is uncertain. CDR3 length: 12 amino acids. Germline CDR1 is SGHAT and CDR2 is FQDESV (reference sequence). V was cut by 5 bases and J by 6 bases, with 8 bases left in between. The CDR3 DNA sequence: TGTGCCAGCAGCCTTCCCGGAAACATTCAGTACTTC. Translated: CASSLPGNIQYF.

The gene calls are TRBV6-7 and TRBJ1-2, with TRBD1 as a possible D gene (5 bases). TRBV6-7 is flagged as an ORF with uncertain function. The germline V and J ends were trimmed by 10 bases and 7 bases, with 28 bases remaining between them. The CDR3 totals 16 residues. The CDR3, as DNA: TGTGCCAACTCGACAGAACCCTCATATGGTCGGCGTGGCTACACCTTC. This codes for CANSTEPSYGRRGYTF.

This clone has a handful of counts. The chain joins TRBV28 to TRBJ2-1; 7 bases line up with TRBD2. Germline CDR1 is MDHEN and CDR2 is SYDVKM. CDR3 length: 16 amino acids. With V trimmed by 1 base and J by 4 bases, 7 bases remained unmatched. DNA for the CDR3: TGTGCCAGCAGTTTATTCAGGGCTAGCGGTTACAATGAGCAGTTCTTC. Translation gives CASSLFRASGYNEQFF.

CDR3 protein: CASNQQGARGYTF. In nucleotides, the CDR3 is TGTGCCAGCAATCAACAGGGCGCGCGGGGCTACACCTTC. V is TRBV14 and J is TRBJ1-2, with a tentative D call TRBD1 (6 bases). The germline V and J ends were trimmed by 7 bases and 8 bases, with 17 bases remaining between them. Germline V gene sequence: CDR1 SGHDN, CDR2 FVKESK. The CDR3 totals 13 residues.

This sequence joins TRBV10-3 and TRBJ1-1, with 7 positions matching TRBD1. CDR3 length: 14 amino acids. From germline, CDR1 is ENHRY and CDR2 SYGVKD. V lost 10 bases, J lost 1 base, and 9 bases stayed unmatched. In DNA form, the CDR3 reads TGTGCCACCTTCGGCGACAGGGAGAACACTGAAGCTTTCTTT. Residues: CATFGDRENTEAFF.

In DNA form, the CDR3 reads TGTGCCAGCACCAAACAGGGGGCAGGCAATCAGCCCCAGCATTTT. Translating it yields CASTKQGAGNQPQHF. The J gene is TRBJ1-5, the V gene TRBV6-5, with TRBD1 matching over 9 bases. Germline V gene sequence: CDR1 MNHEY, CDR2 SVGAGI. The CDR3 is made up of 15 amino acids. V lost 7 bases and J lost 2; bases outside the gene matches: 6.

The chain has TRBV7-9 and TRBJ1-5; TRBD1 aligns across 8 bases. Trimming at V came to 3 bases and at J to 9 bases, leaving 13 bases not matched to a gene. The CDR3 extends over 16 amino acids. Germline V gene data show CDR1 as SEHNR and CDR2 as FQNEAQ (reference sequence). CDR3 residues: CASSFGTGGPASPQHF. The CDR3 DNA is TGTGCCAGCAGCTTTGGGACAGGCGGCCCGGCATCGCCCCAGCATTTT.

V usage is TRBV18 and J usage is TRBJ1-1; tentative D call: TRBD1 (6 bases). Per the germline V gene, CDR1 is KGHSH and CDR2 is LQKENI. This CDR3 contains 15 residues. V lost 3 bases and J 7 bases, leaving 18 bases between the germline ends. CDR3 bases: TGTGCCAGCTCACCCCTCAGGACAGAGACAGATGAAGCTTTCTTT. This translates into CASSPLRTETDEAFF.

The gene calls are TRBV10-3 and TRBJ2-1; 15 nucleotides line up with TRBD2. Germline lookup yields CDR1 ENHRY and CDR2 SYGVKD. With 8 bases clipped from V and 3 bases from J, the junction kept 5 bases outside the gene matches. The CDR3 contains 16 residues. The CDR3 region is CAIGTSGRRLYNEQFF. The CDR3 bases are TGTGCCATCGGGACTAGCGGGAGGCGTCTCTACAATGAGCAGTTCTTC.

The CDR3 sequence: CASSAGQGRVEQYF. The CDR3 region has the DNA TGTGCCAGCAGCGCGGGACAGGGTCGGGTCGAGCAGTACTTC. The chain uses TRBV6-5 and TRBJ2-7, with 9 bases aligning to TRBD1. Germline values: CDR1 MNHEY, CDR2 SVGAGI. This CDR3 contains 14 residues. J was trimmed by 6 bases and V by 6 bases; bases with no gene match: 9.

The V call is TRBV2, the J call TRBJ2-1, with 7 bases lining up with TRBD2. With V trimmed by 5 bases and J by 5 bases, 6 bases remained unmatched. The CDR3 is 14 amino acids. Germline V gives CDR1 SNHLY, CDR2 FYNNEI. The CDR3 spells CASSILGTNNEQFF. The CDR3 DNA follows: TGTGCCAGCAGTATACTGGGGACTAACAATGAGCAGTTCTTC.

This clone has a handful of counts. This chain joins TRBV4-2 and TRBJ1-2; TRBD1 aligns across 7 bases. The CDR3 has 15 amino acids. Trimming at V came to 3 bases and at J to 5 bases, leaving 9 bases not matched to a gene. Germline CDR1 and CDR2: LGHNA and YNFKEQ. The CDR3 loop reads CASSHDQRGQYGYTF. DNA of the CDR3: TGTGCCAGCAGCCACGATCAGAGGGGACAGTATGGCTACACCTTC.

CDR3 DNA sequence: TGTGCCAGCAGCCTGGGACAGGGTGGAGAGACCCAGTACTTC. Protein: CASSLGQGGETQYF. J is TRBJ2-5 and V is TRBV13, with 9 bases that match TRBD1. The germline V gene has CDR1 PRHDT and CDR2 FYEKMQ (reference sequence). V lost 5 bases to trimming and J lost 4 bases; unmatched junction nucleotides: 5. The CDR3 contains 14 residues.

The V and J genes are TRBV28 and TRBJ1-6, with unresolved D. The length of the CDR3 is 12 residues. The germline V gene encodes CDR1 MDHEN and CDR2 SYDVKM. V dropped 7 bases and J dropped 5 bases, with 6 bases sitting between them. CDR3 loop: CASTLNNSPLHF. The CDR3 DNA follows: TGTGCCAGCACCCTCAATAATTCACCCCTCCACTTT.

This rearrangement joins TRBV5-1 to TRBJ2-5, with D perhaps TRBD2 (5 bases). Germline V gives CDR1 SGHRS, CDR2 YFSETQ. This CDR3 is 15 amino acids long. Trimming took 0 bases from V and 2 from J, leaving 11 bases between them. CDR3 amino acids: CASSLAGSGQETQYF. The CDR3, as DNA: TGCGCCAGCAGCTTGGCCGGAAGCGGACAAGAGACCCAGTACTTC.

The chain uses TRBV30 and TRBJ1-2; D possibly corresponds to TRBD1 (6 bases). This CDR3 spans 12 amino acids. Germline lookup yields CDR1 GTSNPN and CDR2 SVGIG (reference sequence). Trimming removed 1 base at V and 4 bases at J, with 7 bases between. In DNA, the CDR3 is TGTGCCTGGAGTGCGGACAGCTATGGCTACACCTTC. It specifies CAWSADSYGYTF.

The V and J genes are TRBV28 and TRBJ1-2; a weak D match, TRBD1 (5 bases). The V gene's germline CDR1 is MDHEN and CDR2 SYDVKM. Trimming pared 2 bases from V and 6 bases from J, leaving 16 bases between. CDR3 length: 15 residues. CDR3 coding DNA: TGTGCCAGCAGTTTAACCGGCAGGGACGAGGATGGCTACACCTTC. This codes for CASSLTGRDEDGYTF.

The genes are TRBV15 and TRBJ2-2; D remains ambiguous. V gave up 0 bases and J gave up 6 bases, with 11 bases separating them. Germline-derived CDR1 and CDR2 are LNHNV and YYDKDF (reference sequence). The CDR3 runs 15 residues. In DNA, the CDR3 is TGTGCCACCAGCAGAGAAGAGCTAGTCGCCGGGGAGCTGTTTTTT. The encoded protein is CATSREELVAGELFF.

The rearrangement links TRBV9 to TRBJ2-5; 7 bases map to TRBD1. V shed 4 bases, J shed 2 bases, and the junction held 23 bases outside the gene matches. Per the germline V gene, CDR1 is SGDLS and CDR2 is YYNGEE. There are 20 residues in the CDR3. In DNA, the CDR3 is TGTGCCAGCAGCCCCATTCTGGCAGACAGGGATTTTGCCCAGCAAGAGACCCAGTACTTC. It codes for CASSPILADRDFAQQETQYF.

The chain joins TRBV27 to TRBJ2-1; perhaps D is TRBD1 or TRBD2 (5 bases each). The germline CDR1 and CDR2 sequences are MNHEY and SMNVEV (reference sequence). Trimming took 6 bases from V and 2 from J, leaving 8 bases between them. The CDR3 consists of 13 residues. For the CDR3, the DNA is TGTGCCAGCAGGGGGGTCCCCTACAATGAGCAGTTCTTC. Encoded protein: CASRGVPYNEQFF.

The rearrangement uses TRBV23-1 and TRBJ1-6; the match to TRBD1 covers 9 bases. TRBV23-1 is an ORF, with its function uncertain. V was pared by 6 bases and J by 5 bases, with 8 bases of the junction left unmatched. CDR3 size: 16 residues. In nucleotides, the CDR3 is TGCGCCAGCAGCAAGGGGACAGGGTGGGATAATTCACCCCTCCACTTT. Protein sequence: CASSKGTGWDNSPLHF.

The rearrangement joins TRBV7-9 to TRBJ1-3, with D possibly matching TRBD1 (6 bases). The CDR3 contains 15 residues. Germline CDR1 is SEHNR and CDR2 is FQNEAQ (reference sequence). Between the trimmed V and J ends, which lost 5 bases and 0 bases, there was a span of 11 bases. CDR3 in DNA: TGTGCCAGCAGCGGCCGGGACAACTCTGGAAACACCATATATTTT. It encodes CASSGRDNSGNTIYF.

The chain's CDR3 is CASSSTNPQHF. CDR3 DNA: TGTGCCAGCAGTTCCACTAACCCCCAGCATTTT. The rearrangement uses TRBV28 and TRBJ1-5, with D hard to call. V lost 4 bases, J lost 10 bases, and 8 bases lay in between. The CDR3 is made up of 11 amino acids. CDR1 and CDR2 from the germline V gene are MDHEN and SYDVKM.

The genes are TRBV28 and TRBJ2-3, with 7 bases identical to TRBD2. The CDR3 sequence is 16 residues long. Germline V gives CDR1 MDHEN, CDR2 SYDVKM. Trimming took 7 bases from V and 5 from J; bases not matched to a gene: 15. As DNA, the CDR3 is TGTGCCAGCACCCGGGGTAGCGGGTCTACCCTAGATACGCAGTATTTT. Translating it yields CASTRGSGSTLDTQYF.

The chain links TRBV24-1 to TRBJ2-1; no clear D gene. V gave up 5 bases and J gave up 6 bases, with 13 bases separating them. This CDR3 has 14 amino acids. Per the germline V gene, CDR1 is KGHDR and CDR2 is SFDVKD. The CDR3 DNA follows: TGTGCCACCAGTGCTCGCTTAGGTGTCAATGAGCAGTTCTTC. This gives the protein CATSARLGVNEQFF.

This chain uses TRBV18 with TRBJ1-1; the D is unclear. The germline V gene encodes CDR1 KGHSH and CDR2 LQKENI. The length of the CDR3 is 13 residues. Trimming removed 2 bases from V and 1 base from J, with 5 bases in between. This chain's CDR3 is CASSPFPNTEAFF. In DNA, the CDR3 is TGTGCCAGCTCACCATTCCCGAACACTGAAGCTTTCTTT. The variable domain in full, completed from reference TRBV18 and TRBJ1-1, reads NAGVMQNPRHLVRRRGQEARLRCSPMKGHSHVYWYRQLPEEGLKFMVYLQKENIIDESGMPKERFSAEFPKEGPSILRIQQVVRGDSAAYFCASSPFPNTEAFFGQGTRLTVV.

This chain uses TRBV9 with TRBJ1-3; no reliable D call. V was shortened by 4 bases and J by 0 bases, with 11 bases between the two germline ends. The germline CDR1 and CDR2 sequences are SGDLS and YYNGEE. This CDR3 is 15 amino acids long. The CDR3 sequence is CASSTSQDSGNTIYF. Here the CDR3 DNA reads TGTGCCAGCAGCACCTCTCAGGACTCTGGAAACACCATATATTTT.

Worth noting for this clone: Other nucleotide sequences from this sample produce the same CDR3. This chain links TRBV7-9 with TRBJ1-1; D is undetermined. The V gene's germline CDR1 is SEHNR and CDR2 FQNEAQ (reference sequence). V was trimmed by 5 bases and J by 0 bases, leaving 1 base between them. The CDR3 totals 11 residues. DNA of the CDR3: TGTGCCAGCAGCCTGAACACTGAAGCTTTCTTT. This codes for CASSLNTEAFF.